Listed below are T cell receptor beta chains from one sample, sequenced in a study of T cell repertoires in cytomegalovirus infection. From the reads, TCRdb called clonotypes with MiXCR, one entry per CDR3 protein. The table lists a few hundred thousand distinct CDR3 sequences, under 45% of them singletons. No cognate antigen is known for these TCRs. The specimen was cultured PBMCs, collected from culture after CMV antigen stimulation. The receptors were sampled from a human donor in good health (CMV status not recorded). Some clones in this sample may be carry-over from other donors' samples. The CDR3 runs from the conserved cysteine through the conserved F or W. A D gene is named only where the DNA matches it firmly. A clone size is listed for some rows: how often the clone was seen (once, few, many), or a class if it is expanded.

D gene	V gene	J gene	clone size	CDR3 protein	CDR3 DNA
.	TRBV7-2	TRBJ2-7	few	CASSPNQGPNEQYF	TGTGCCAGCAGCCCCAACCAGGGGCCGAACGAGCAGTACTTC
.	TRBV5-3	TRBJ2-5	few	CASSQDGRYQETQYF	TGTGCCAGCAGCCAGGATGGGCGATACCAAGAGACCCAGTACTTC
.	TRBV4-2	TRBJ2-7	.	CASSQGDTIYEQYF	TGTGCCAGCAGCCAGGGCGACACGATCTACGAGCAGTACTTC
.	TRBV4-3	TRBJ1-2	once	CASSPSHDINYGYTF	TGCGCCAGCAGCCCGAGTCACGACATTAACTATGGCTACACCTTC
.	TRBV7-2	TRBJ1-5	many	CASSLTSYQPQHF	TGTGCCAGCAGCTTAACTTCGTATCAGCCCCAGCATTTT
.	TRBV7-2	TRBJ2-7	.	CASSTGLSYEQYF	TGTGCCAGCAGCACAGGCCTCTCCTACGAGCAGTACTTC
TRBD1	TRBV7-2	TRBJ2-1	many	CASSLGTGGRDEQFF	TGTGCCAGCAGCTTAGGAACAGGGGGTAGGGATGAGCAGTTCTTC
.	TRBV29-1	TRBJ1-2	.	CSVWNLYGYTF	TGCAGCGTTTGGAACCTCTATGGCTACACCTTC
TRBD2	TRBV7-2	TRBJ2-3	.	CASSFGDTSGSGDTQYF	TGTGCCAGCAGCTTCGGGGATACTAGCGGTTCGGGAGATACGCAGTATTTT
.	TRBV6-1	TRBJ2-1	.	CAGGAARIGSNEQFF	TGTGCCGGAGGAGCTGCTCGGATCGGGAGTAATGAGCAGTTCTTC
.	TRBV10-3	TRBJ1-1	few	CAISESSRVNTEAFF	TGTGCCATCAGTGAGTCAAGCAGGGTGAACACTGAAGCTTTCTTT
.	TRBV19	TRBJ1-1	.	CASRGQTENTEAFF	TGTGCCAGTAGGGGACAAACAGAGAACACTGAAGCTTTCTTT
TRBD1	TRBV12-3/TRBV12-4	TRBJ1-5	few	CASSPRWRDRVGRIGNQPQHF	TGTGCCAGCAGTCCCAGATGGAGGGACAGGGTTGGGCGGATTGGCAATCAGCCCCAGCATTTT
TRBD1	TRBV7-2	TRBJ1-1	.	CASRMDRVTEAFF	TGTGCCAGCAGGATGGACAGGGTGACTGAAGCTTTCTTT
.	TRBV7-2	TRBJ2-3	few	CASSLVWWGRQTDTQYF	TGTGCCAGCAGCTTAGTGTGGTGGGGGAGGCAAACAGATACGCAGTATTTT
.	TRBV11-2	TRBJ2-7	.	CASSLDLGRTYEQYF	TGTGCCAGCAGCTTAGACCTAGGGCGGACCTACGAGCAGTACTTC
.	TRBV4-1	TRBJ1-2	.	CASSQDREVDRNYGYTF	TGCGCCAGCAGCCAAGATAGAGAGGTGGACCGAAACTATGGCTACACCTTC
TRBD2	TRBV6-1	TRBJ2-1	few	CAIEGGGGAPDEQFF	TGTGCTATCGAGGGGGGCGGGGGGGCCCCAGATGAGCAGTTCTTC
.	TRBV20-1	TRBJ2-4	.	CSASWRGLAKNIQYF	TGCAGTGCTAGTTGGCGGGGGCTAGCCAAAAACATTCAGTACTTC
.	TRBV7-6	TRBJ2-1	.	CASSLTLSSEQFF	TGTGCCAGCAGCTTAACTCTCTCTTCCGAGCAGTTCTTC
.	TRBV20-1	TRBJ2-5	.	CSAPSGLIGETQYF	TGCAGTGCTCCTTCGGGACTTATAGGGGAGACCCAGTACTTC
TRBD1	TRBV7-2	TRBJ2-2	.	CASSLGAGGYTGELFF	TGTGCCAGCAGCTTAGGGGCAGGGGGTTACACCGGGGAGCTGTTTTTT
TRBD2	TRBV11-2	TRBJ2-1	.	CASSSSGRAYEQFF	TGTGCCAGCAGCTCCAGCGGGAGGGCCTACGAGCAGTTCTTC
.	TRBV12-3/TRBV12-4	TRBJ1-2	.	CASSPLGGGYTF	TGTGCCAGCAGTCCCCTAGGGGGTGGCTACACCTTC
TRBD2	TRBV7-2	TRBJ2-3	.	CASSFRIAGDTQYF	TGTGCCAGCAGCTTCCGGATAGCGGGAGATACGCAGTATTTT
.	TRBV7-2	TRBJ1-1	few	CASSPYTPEAFF	TGTGCCAGCAGCCCTTACACTCCTGAAGCTTTCTTT
TRBD1	TRBV4-1	TRBJ1-1	.	CASGRGTGNTEAFF	TGCGCCTCAGGGAGGGGGACAGGGAACACTGAAGCTTTCTTT
.	TRBV7-2	TRBJ2-1	.	CASSLVSGTTYNEQFF	TGTGCCAGCAGCTTAGTTTCCGGGACCACCTACAATGAGCAGTTCTTC
TRBD2	TRBV6-6	TRBJ2-5	.	CASRPSGRGETQYF	TGTGCCAGCAGGCCTAGCGGGAGGGGGGAGACCCAGTACTTC
.	TRBV27	TRBJ2-5	.	CASSLSDDQGKYQETQYF	TGTGCCAGCAGTTTATCGGACGATCAGGGAAAGTACCAAGAGACCCAGTACTTC
TRBD2	TRBV7-2	TRBJ2-3	many	CASSLMLLERGASVGTDTQYF	TGTGCCAGCAGCTTAATGTTACTCGAGCGGGGGGCTAGTGTTGGCACAGATACGCAGTATTTT
.	TRBV4-3	TRBJ2-7	few	CASSRGKTATYEQYF	TGCGCCAGCAGCCGAGGGAAGACAGCTACATACGAGCAGTACTTC
.	TRBV27	TRBJ2-7	.	CASSLSGLYSYEQYF	TGTGCCAGCAGTTTATCGGGACTCTACTCCTACGAGCAGTACTTC
.	TRBV11-2	TRBJ2-1	.	CASSLEIPSPYEQFF	TGTGCCAGCAGCCTCGAAATCCCCTCCCCGTATGAGCAGTTCTTC
TRBD2	TRBV11-2	TRBJ2-7	once	CASSSPSGNLYEQYF	TGTGCCAGCAGCTCACCTAGCGGGAATCTCTACGAGCAGTACTTC
TRBD2	TRBV7-2	TRBJ2-3	few	CASSLRLAVVSTDTQYF	TGTGCCAGCAGCCTCCGACTAGCGGTAGTCTCCACAGATACGCAGTATTTT
.	TRBV10-3	TRBJ1-1	.	CAISESIGVGAFF	TGTGCCATCAGTGAGTCGATTGGAGTTGGAGCTTTCTTT
TRBD2	TRBV6-6	TRBJ2-2	.	CASSPAGGDTGELFF	TGTGCCAGCAGCCCAGCGGGAGGCGACACCGGGGAGCTGTTTTTT
TRBD1	TRBV19	TRBJ2-3	.	CASRPTGGGDTQYF	TGTGCCAGTCGTCCCACAGGGGGCGGTGATACGCAGTATTTT
.	TRBV24-1	TRBJ2-5	.	CATSDLTGDQETQYF	TGTGCCACCAGTGATTTAACGGGAGATCAAGAGACCCAGTACTTC
TRBD1	TRBV19	TRBJ1-2	.	CASKSRTGQFYGYTF	TGTGCCAGTAAGTCGAGAACGGGACAGTTCTATGGCTACACCTTC
.	TRBV7-9	TRBJ2-7	.	CASSLASNSGSEQYF	TGTGCCAGCAGCTTAGCCTCTAACTCAGGGTCCGAGCAGTACTTC
.	TRBV12-3/TRBV12-4	TRBJ2-2	.	CASRSGTHTGELFF	TGTGCCAGCAGGTCGGGGACACACACCGGGGAGCTGTTTTTT
.	TRBV5-1	TRBJ1-3	.	CASSLEPRNTIYF	TGCGCCAGCAGCTTGGAGCCCCGAAACACCATATATTTT
.	TRBV15	TRBJ2-7	once	CATSRAQGRREQYF	TGTGCCACCAGCAGAGCTCAGGGGCGCCGCGAGCAGTACTTC
TRBD2	TRBV7-9	TRBJ2-7	once	CASSVTSGKGSYEQYF	TGTGCCAGCAGCGTAACTAGCGGGAAGGGGTCCTACGAGCAGTACTTC
.	TRBV7-8	TRBJ2-3	few	CASSTKGRGADTQYF	TGTGCCAGCAGCACTAAAGGCAGGGGGGCAGATACGCAGTATTTT
.	TRBV12-3/TRBV12-4	TRBJ1-6	.	CASSFRADSPLHF	TGTGCCAGCAGTTTTCGCGCAGACTCACCCCTCCACTTT
.	TRBV20-1	TRBJ2-1	few	CSARDSPVFEQFF	TGCAGTGCTAGAGATTCCCCGGTTTTTGAGCAGTTCTTC
.	TRBV12-3/TRBV12-4	TRBJ1-2	few	CASSSLAGSYGYTF	TGTGCCAGCAGTAGTCTTGCAGGGTCCTATGGCTACACCTTC
.	TRBV6-6	TRBJ1-1	few	CASSYTLGDTEAFF	TGTGCCAGCAGTTACACGCTGGGTGACACTGAAGCTTTCTTT
.	TRBV6-2/TRBV6-3	TRBJ2-7	many	CASSSPYEQYF	TGTGCCAGCAGTTCCCCCTACGAGCAGTACTTC
TRBD2	TRBV3-1	TRBJ2-5	.	CASSQATPSGGEETQYF	TGTGCCAGCAGCCAAGCCACGCCGAGCGGGGGGGAAGAGACCCAGTACTTC
.	TRBV6-1	TRBJ2-2	few	CASSERERGELFF	TGTGCCAGCAGTGAAAGGGAGAGGGGGGAGCTGTTTTTT
TRBD2	TRBV6-2/TRBV6-3	TRBJ2-7	.	CASRPPGGSYEQYF	TGTGCCAGCAGACCTCCGGGAGGGTCCTACGAGCAGTACTTC
.	TRBV7-2	TRBJ2-3	few	CASSLGPRGPAQYF	TGTGCCAGCAGCTTAGGACCCAGGGGCCCCGCGCAGTATTTT
.	TRBV3-1	TRBJ2-7	once	CASSLMSSYEQYF	TGTGCCAGCAGCCTGATGAGCTCCTACGAGCAGTACTTC
.	TRBV30	TRBJ1-1	few	CAWGGNTEAFF	TGTGCCTGGGGTGGGAACACTGAAGCTTTCTTT
.	TRBV7-2	TRBJ1-2	once	CASSLAAAWGYTF	TGTGCCAGCAGCTTAGCCGCGGCCTGGGGCTACACCTTC
.	TRBV24-1	TRBJ2-1	.	CATSDRTATYNEQFF	TGTGCCACCAGTGACCGGACGGCTACCTACAATGAGCAGTTCTTC